This note documents a single T cell receptor beta chain sequence. Its antigen is unidentified. Collection occurred without any documented infections or immune events in donors. In germline, CDR1 is WNHNN, CDR2 SYGVQD (reference sequence). Unmatched junction bases numbered 2, after V lost 10 bases and J lost 3 bases. The CDR3 is 14 residues long. The data were produced by immunoSEQ multiplex PCR, yet TCRdb's version contains in-frame clones alone and is incomplete. The repertoire has approximately 97,000 clones, about 91% of them found once; the top ten carry roughly 14%. The record originates from a study of identifying expanded T cells in peripheral blood. Regarding the study as a whole: Roughly 1.1 clones differed between technical replicates, versus approximately 17 and 20 over time.

The source is a person between 18 and 75 years old in good health. The sequenced material came from blood. This sequence joins TRBV10-1 and TRBJ2-2, with TRBD2 matching over 13 bases. CDR3: CATGTSGDTGELFF. The CDR3 DNA is TGCGCCACCGGGACTAGCGGGGACACCGGGGAGCTGTTTTTT.